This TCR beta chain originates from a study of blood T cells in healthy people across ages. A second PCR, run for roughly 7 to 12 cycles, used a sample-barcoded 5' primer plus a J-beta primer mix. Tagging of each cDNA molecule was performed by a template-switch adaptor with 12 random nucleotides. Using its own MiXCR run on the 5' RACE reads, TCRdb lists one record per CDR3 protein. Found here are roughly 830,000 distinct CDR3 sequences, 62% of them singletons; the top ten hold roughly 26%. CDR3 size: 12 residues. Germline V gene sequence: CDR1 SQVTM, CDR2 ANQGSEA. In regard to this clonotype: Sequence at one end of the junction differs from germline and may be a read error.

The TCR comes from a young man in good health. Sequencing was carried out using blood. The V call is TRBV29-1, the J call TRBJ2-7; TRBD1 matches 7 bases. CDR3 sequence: CTVVQGVGEQYF. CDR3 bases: TGCACCGTTGTTCAGGGGGTAGGGGAGCAGTACTTC.